Following are 31 T cell receptor beta chains from one sample sequenced in a study of T cell repertoires in cytomegalovirus infection. Via MiXCR, TCRdb re-called the reads, giving one row per CDR3 protein. Of around 630,000 distinct CDR3 sequences listed, less than 25% are singletons. The material sequenced was CD8+ T cells from PBMCs. These receptors were collected from a human donor in good health (CMV status not recorded). Some clones in this sample may be carry-over from other donors' samples.

This clonotype was counted ten times or more. This chain uses TRBV28 with TRBJ1-5, with D possibly TRBD1 on 6 matching bases. This CDR3 is built from 15 residues. Deletions cut 5 bases from V and 0 bases from J, with 11 bases between. CDR1 is MDHEN and CDR2 is SYDVKM in the germline V gene. The CDR3 coding sequence is TGTGCCAGCAGTCCGGGGGCGGGTAGCAATCAGCCCCAGCATTTT. Residues: CASSPGAGSNQPQHF. Full variable domain (missing parts from reference TRBV28 and TRBJ1-5): DVKVTQSSRYLVKRTGEKVFLECVQDMDHENMFWYRQDPGLGLRLIYFSYDVKMKEKGDIPEGYSVSREKKERFSLILESASTNQTSMYLCASSPGAGSNQPQHFGDGTRLSIL.

This clonotype was recorded many times. This chain uses TRBV6-5 with TRBJ2-3, with 8 bases lining up with TRBD1. The germline CDR1 and CDR2 sequences are MNHEY and SVGAGI. J gave up 6 bases and V 6 bases, and 5 bases lay outside the gene matches. This CDR3 has 13 residues. The CDR3 coding sequence is TGTGCCAGCAGGACAGGGGCAGTGGATACGCAGTATTTT. It specifies CASRTGAVDTQYF.

The gene calls are TRBV28 and TRBJ2-6; unclear D gene. The CDR3 is 15 amino acids. Between the trimmed V and J ends, which lost 2 bases and 2 bases, there was a span of 7 bases. Germline values: CDR1 MDHEN, CDR2 SYDVKM. CDR3 amino acids: CASSLPKPGANVLTF. CDR3 nucleotides: TGTGCCAGCAGTTTACCGAAGCCTGGGGCCAACGTCCTGACTTTC.

This clonotype was observed many times. The genes are TRBV7-6 and TRBJ1-1; 7 nucleotides match TRBD1. V shed 5 bases and J 6 bases; nucleotides not matched to a gene: 15. The CDR3 spans 16 residues. In germline, CDR1 is SGHVS, CDR2 FNYEAQ. The CDR3 sequence: CASSPGAGGYGAEAFF. DNA for the CDR3: TGTGCCAGCAGCCCCGGGGCAGGGGGATATGGGGCTGAAGCTTTCTTT.

This clonotype was seen a handful of times. The chain is built from TRBV6-4 and TRBJ2-4, with D unresolved. The CDR3 is 14 amino acids. Germline V gene lookup returns CDR1 MRHNA and CDR2 SNTAGT. V was clipped by 7 bases and J by 4 bases, with 14 bases between them. CDR3 nucleotides: TGTGCCAGCATTTCAACGGCAGATAAAAACATTCAGTACTTC. Translated: CASISTADKNIQYF.

This chain uses TRBV6-2 or TRBV6-3 with TRBJ2-7; tentative D call: TRBD1 (6 bases). The CDR3 has 15 residues. Per the germline V gene, CDR1 is MNHEY and CDR2 is SVGEGT. The germline V and J ends were trimmed by 5 bases and 2 bases, with 16 bases remaining between them. This CDR3 is CASSPPSGGPYEQYF. The CDR3 DNA reads as TGTGCCAGCAGTCCCCCGAGTGGGGGCCCCTACGAGCAGTACTTC.

In its sample, this clonotype was seen a few times. V usage is TRBV6-1 and J usage is TRBJ2-3, with D uncertain. Germline CDR1 MNHNS, CDR2 SASEGT. The CDR3 has 15 amino acids. The V and J ends lost 5 bases and 2 bases respectively, with 14 bases between them. The CDR3 region is CASSLVSSTTDTQYF. CDR3 coding DNA: TGTGCCAGCAGTTTGGTCTCATCAACCACAGATACGCAGTATTTT.

Only a few counts were recorded for this clonotype. The genes are TRBV6-2 or TRBV6-3 and TRBJ2-7; 8 bases agree with TRBD1. The V gene end was trimmed by 2 bases and the J gene end by 4 bases; junction bases not matched to a gene: 10. There are 16 residues in the CDR3. Germline V gives CDR1 MNHEY, CDR2 SVGEGT. The CDR3 nucleotides read TGTGCCAGCAGTTACGACCTAGACAGGGGTCCATACGAGCAGTACGTC. This sequence encodes CASSYDLDRGPYEQYV.

This clonotype was observed a handful of times. The junction differs from germline at one of its ends, possibly a read error. The chain couples TRBV7-9 to TRBJ2-1; the match to TRBD1 covers 8 bases. This CDR3 has 11 residues. CDR1 and CDR2 (germline): SEHNR, FQNEAQ (reference sequence). The CDR3 spells CASSARTGTNF. The CDR3 bases are TGTGCCAGCAGCGCCCGGACAGGGACCAACTTC. Filled out from reference TRBV7-9 and TRBJ2-1, the complete variable domain reads DTGVSQNPRHKITKRGQNVTFRCDPISEHNRLYWYRQTLGQGPEFLTYFQNEAQLEKSRLLSDRFSAERPKGSFSTLEIQRTEQGDSAMYLCASSARTGTNFGPGTRLTVL.

The V and J genes are TRBV12-3 or TRBV12-4 and TRBJ2-5, with D possibly matching TRBD1 (5 bases). CDR3 length: 15 residues. Trimming pared 5 bases from V and 1 base from J, leaving 14 bases between. CDR3 in amino acids: CASSPWGGLQETQYF. CDR3 coding DNA: TGTGCCAGCAGTCCCTGGGGCGGCCTCCAAGAGACCCAGTACTTC.

The chain links TRBV28 to TRBJ2-7, with D possibly TRBD1 on 6 matching bases. The CDR3 has 13 residues. Trimming took off 7 bases at V and 6 bases at J, with 16 bases between the two ends. Germline CDR1 and CDR2: MDHEN and SYDVKM. CDR3 bases: TGTGCCAGCATCTCGACAGGAACCACCGAGCAGTACTTC. Its translation: CASISTGTTEQYF.

This clonotype was recorded at least ten times. This rearrangement joins TRBV7-8 to TRBJ2-7, with 10 bases fitting TRBD2. Germline loops: CDR1 SGHVS, CDR2 FQNEAQ. CDR3 length equals 17 residues. The J segment lost 0 bases and the V segment lost 0 bases, leaving 5 bases of the junction unmatched. The CDR3 protein is CASSLALTSGDSYEQYF. The CDR3 bases are TGTGCCAGCAGCTTAGCGCTTACTAGCGGGGACTCCTACGAGCAGTACTTC.

This clonotype was picked up a small number of times. The chain is built from TRBV29-1 and TRBJ2-7; the match to TRBD1 covers 7 bases. The germline gives CDR1 SQVTM, CDR2 ANQGSEA. V gave up 6 bases and J gave up 0 bases; unmatched junction bases: 5. The CDR3 is 13 amino acids. CDR3 sequence (DNA): TGCAGCGTCACGACAGGGACCTCCTACGAGCAGTACTTC. Translation gives CSVTTGTSYEQYF.

The genes are TRBV28 and TRBJ2-5; D is unclear. The germline V gene encodes CDR1 MDHEN and CDR2 SYDVKM. The CDR3 runs to 12 residues. Trimming removed 5 bases at V and 9 bases at J, with 13 bases between. The CDR3 sequence: CASSPPPGPQYF. The CDR3 region has the DNA TGTGCCAGCAGTCCGCCCCCCGGTCCCCAGTACTTC.

This clonotype was seen ten or more times. The chain couples TRBV7-6 to TRBJ2-1; weak D call: TRBD1 (5 bases). This CDR3 spans 14 amino acids. Trimming shortened V by 1 base and J by 8 bases, and 12 bases separated the two germline ends. The germline CDR1 and CDR2 sequences are SGHVS and FNYEAQ. In DNA, the CDR3 is TGTGCCAGCAGCTTAGGGGGCCCGGTGGATGAGCAGTTCTTC. It codes for CASSLGGPVDEQFF.

Many counts were recorded for this clonotype. In nucleotides, the CDR3 is TGTGCCAGCAGCCAACCATTGAACACTGAAGCTTTCTTT. Translated, it gives CASSQPLNTEAFF. V usage is TRBV7-9 and J usage is TRBJ1-1; D remains ambiguous. Germline V lookup: CDR1 SEHNR, CDR2 FQNEAQ (reference sequence). CDR3 length: 13 residues. Between the trimmed V and J ends, which lost 5 bases and 0 bases, there was a span of 7 bases.

This clonotype was picked up a small number of times. The chain links TRBV29-1 to TRBJ2-1, with TRBD2 identical over 7 bases. CDR1 and CDR2 (germline): SQVTM, ANQGSEA. V lost 4 bases to trimming and J lost 0 bases; unmatched junction nucleotides: 3. This CDR3 has 14 residues. Here the CDR3 DNA reads TGCAGCGTTGTGGCGGGGGACTCCTACAATGAGCAGTTCTTC. Amino acid sequence: CSVVAGDSYNEQFF.

This clonotype was seen at least ten times. The chain carries TRBV7-2 and TRBJ2-5; TRBD2 matches at 7 bases. The CDR3 has 15 residues. The germline gives CDR1 SGHTA, CDR2 FQGNSA. V lost 4 bases and J lost 2; bases outside the gene matches: 7. The CDR3 bases are TGTGCCAGCAGCTCAAGGACTAGACCGCAAGAGACCCAGTACTTC. It translates to CASSSRTRPQETQYF.

This clonotype has at least ten counts. The chain has TRBV28 and TRBJ2-3; D is possibly TRBD1 (7 bases). CDR1 is MDHEN and CDR2 is SYDVKM in the germline V gene. V gave up 2 bases and J gave up 6 bases, with 15 bases separating them. The CDR3 has 15 residues. CDR3: CASSLQGGRADTQYF. The CDR3 DNA reads TGTGCCAGCAGTTTACAGGGGGGAAGGGCTGATACGCAGTATTTT.

The sample holds a few counts of this clonotype. The rearrangement links TRBV2 to TRBJ2-7; 8 bases map to TRBD1. With 1 base clipped from V and 2 bases from J, the junction kept 10 bases outside the gene matches. Germline values: CDR1 SNHLY, CDR2 FYNNEI. The CDR3 sequence is 17 residues long. CDR3 in DNA: TGTGCCAGCAGTGAAGGGGTCCGGACAGGGTACACCTACGAGCAGTACTTC. This translates into CASSEGVRTGYTYEQYF.

This clonotype was detected many times. V gene TRBV6-1 combines with J gene TRBJ1-2; perhaps TRBD1 as D (5 bases). The germline V and J ends were trimmed by 7 bases and 3 bases, with 12 bases remaining between them. CDR1 MNHNS and CDR2 SASEGT come from the germline V gene. The length of the CDR3 is 13 residues. CDR3 coding DNA: TGTGCCAGCATTCCAAAACAGGACTATGGCTACACCTTC. The encoded protein is CASIPKQDYGYTF.

Notes on this clonotype: A much larger clonotype is one base distant, so this may be a read error. The gene calls are TRBV11-2 and TRBJ2-2, with TRBD1 identical over 8 bases. There are 16 residues in the CDR3. The trim removed 5 bases at V and 3 bases at J, leaving 8 bases unmatched. CDR1 is SGHAT, CDR2 FQNNGV, per germline. This CDR3 is CASSPARTGHTGELFF. The CDR3 DNA sequence: TGTGCCAGCAGCCCCGCGCGGACAGGGCACACCGGGGAGCTGTTTTTT.

CDR3 in amino acids: CASSLGPRGGLRGNQPQHF. The CDR3 DNA is TGTGCCAGCAGCTTAGGGCCCCGAGGGGGGTTGAGAGGCAATCAGCCCCAGCATTTT. The gene calls are TRBV11-1 and TRBJ1-5, with D possibly being TRBD1 (6 bases). The CDR3 is made up of 19 amino acids. V was shortened by 1 base and J by 2 bases, with 21 bases between the two germline ends. Per germline, CDR1 SGHAT and CDR2 FQDESV (reference sequence).

This clonotype was seen at least ten times. V gene TRBV7-2 combines with J gene TRBJ2-3; the D call may be TRBD1 or TRBD2 (5 bases each). CDR1 is SGHTA and CDR2 is FQGNSA in the germline V gene. The CDR3 covers 16 residues. Trimming removed 5 bases from V and 1 base from J, with 16 bases in between. DNA for the CDR3: TGTGCCAGCAGCCCACCGTGGGGGACCCGCACAGATACGCAGTATTTT. Protein sequence: CASSPPWGTRTDTQYF.

A few counts support this clonotype. This chain connects TRBV6-2 or TRBV6-3 to TRBJ2-7, with a weak D call TRBD2 (5 bases). CDR1 and CDR2 (germline): MNHEY, SVGEGT. Trimming left V 0 bases short and J 1 base short, with 19 bases between. The CDR3 is made up of 18 amino acids. For the CDR3, the DNA is TGTGCCAGCAGTTACTCAACTAGGGTCTCCCCGAGTTCCTACGAGCAGTACGTC. Protein product: CASSYSTRVSPSSYEQYV.

This clonotype was seen at least ten times. The V call is TRBV12-3 or TRBV12-4, the J call TRBJ2-2; D is uncertain. The CDR3 loop spans 11 amino acids. Trimming removed 3 bases at V and 6 bases at J, with 2 bases between. CDR3 sequence reads: CASSFAGELFF. CDR3 coding DNA: TGTGCCAGCAGTTTTGCCGGGGAGCTGTTTTTT.

With regard to this clonotype: One junction end does not reproduce the germline sequence, and a read error may be involved. V is TRBV29-1 and J is TRBJ2-3, with TRBD2 identical over 9 bases. CDR3 size: 12 residues. The germline CDR1 and CDR2 sequences are SQVTM and ANQGSEA. The CDR3: CVPGGGADTQYF. The CDR3 nucleotides read TGCGTCCCCGGCGGGGGGGCAGACACGCAGTATTTT.

The chain employs TRBV25-1 and TRBJ2-1, with no clear D. Germline CDR1 reads MGHDK; CDR2 reads SYGVNS. Trimming cost V 2 bases and J 7 bases, with 12 bases left between them. This CDR3 spans 14 amino acids. In DNA form, the CDR3 reads TGTGCCAGCAGTGAAGGGTGGCGGCTGAATGAGCAGTTCTTC. Translated, it gives CASSEGWRLNEQFF.

This rearrangement joins TRBV6-2 or TRBV6-3 to TRBJ2-3; D call uncertain. This CDR3 is 15 amino acids long. V lost 0 bases, J lost 2 bases, and 9 bases lay in between. CDR1 is MNHEY, CDR2 SVGEGT, per germline. CDR3 in amino acids: CASSYSETVTDTQYF. CDR3 nucleotides: TGTGCCAGCAGTTACTCGGAGACGGTCACAGATACGCAGTATTTT.

This chain joins TRBV2 and TRBJ2-7; 8 nucleotides agree with TRBD2. Germline CDR1 is SNHLY and CDR2 is FYNNEI. The trim removed 7 bases at V and 3 bases at J, leaving 8 bases unmatched. The CDR3 length is 14 residues. This chain's CDR3 is CASTGAGVLYEQYV. CDR3 nucleotides: TGTGCCAGCACAGGAGCGGGGGTACTCTACGAGCAGTACGTC.

This clonotype was seen repeatedly, ten times or more. V gene TRBV7-2 combines with J gene TRBJ1-4; D gene uncertain. Per the germline V gene, CDR1 is SGHTA and CDR2 is FQGNSA. This CDR3 contains 13 residues. The V and J ends lost 7 bases and 4 bases respectively, with 10 bases between them. The CDR3 coding sequence is TGTGCCAGCACCCTAGACCATAATGAAAAACTGTTTTTT. Translating it yields CASTLDHNEKLFF.